One and the same sample provided the 17 T cell receptor beta chains below, sequenced in a study of blood T cell repertoires in COVID-19 (dated by TCRdb to 2018 to 2020). The method behind the library was the immunoSEQ multiplex PCR assay. In TCRdb, the immuneACCESS table is reduced to in-frame sequences with V and J assigned. These tables do not hold every clone; where another copy was compared, an unresolved V gene accounts for under half, and the others remain unexplained. In this sample the table shows 250,000 to 350,000 clones, roughly 90% of which occur a single time. Jointly, the top ten make up under 6.5% of the sample. Sample: peripheral blood. The source is a man between 18 and 29 years old who had recovered from COVID-19.

This chain connects TRBV7-6 to TRBJ2-7, with TRBD2 identical over 11 bases. The V gene end was trimmed by 1 base and the J gene end by 1 base; junction bases not matched to a gene: 9. The germline V gene has CDR1 SGHVS and CDR2 FNYEAQ. The CDR3 totals 18 residues. The CDR3 DNA follows: TGTGCCAGCAGCTTAGGGGACATAGCGGGAGGGTTATCCTACGAGCAGTACTTC. Protein product: CASSLGDIAGGLSYEQYF. The full variable domain, completed using reference TRBV7-6 and TRBJ2-7, is GAGVSQSPRYKVTKRGQDVALRCDPISGHVSLYWYRQALGQGPEFLTYFNYEAQQDKSGLPNDRFSAERPEGSISTLTIQRTEQRDSAMYRCASSLGDIAGGLSYEQYFGPGTRLTVT.

This chain's CDR3 is CASSQTGTSNQPQHF. The CDR3 DNA reads TGTGCCAGCAGCCAGACAGGGACTAGCAATCAGCCCCAGCATTTT. The rearrangement links TRBV7-9 to TRBJ1-5, with 7 bases lining up with TRBD1. CDR3 length: 15 residues. Looked up from germline, CDR1 is SEHNR and CDR2 is FQNEAQ (reference sequence). Unmatched junction bases numbered 4, after V lost 5 bases and J lost 0 bases.

The rearrangement joins TRBV7-8 to TRBJ1-1; D is perhaps TRBD1 (5 bases). The CDR3 contains 16 residues. Per the germline V gene, CDR1 is SGHVS and CDR2 is FQNEAQ. V lost 3 bases to trimming and J lost 0 bases, with 14 bases between them. CDR3 in amino acids: CASSLLAGPVNTEAFF. For the CDR3, the DNA is TGTGCCAGCAGCTTGCTCGCGGGACCGGTGAACACTGAAGCTTTCTTT.

The chain is built from TRBV29-1 and TRBJ1-1; possibly TRBD1 for D (5 bases). V was cut by 7 bases and J by 1 base, with 16 bases left in between. This CDR3 region has 14 residues. CDR1 and CDR2 (germline): SQVTM, ANQGSEA. CDR3 residues: CSALKGTGNTEAFF. CDR3 nucleotide sequence: TGCAGCGCCCTAAAAGGAACAGGGAACACTGAAGCTTTCTTT.

The chain carries TRBV6-5 and TRBJ2-1, with a possible D match to TRBD1 (5 bases). The CDR3 is 13 residues long. Between the trimmed V and J ends, which lost 6 bases and 3 bases, there was a span of 9 bases. Germline V lookup: CDR1 MNHEY, CDR2 SVGAGI. Here the CDR3 DNA reads TGTGCCAGCAGGGACATCTACTACAATGAGCAGTTCTTC. Protein: CASRDIYYNEQFF.

This clone was detected only a few times. The chain joins TRBV7-2 to TRBJ2-1, with D maybe TRBD1 (6 bases). The CDR3 is 17 amino acids. The V end lost 5 bases, the J end lost 7 bases, and 24 bases lay between the germline ends. Looked up from germline, CDR1 is SGHTA and CDR2 is FQGNSA. For the CDR3, the DNA is TGTGCCAGCAGCCCTCCTAATTCTCTATGGGGGCGGAATGAGCAGTTCTTC. Protein product: CASSPPNSLWGRNEQFF.

The rearrangement joins TRBV27 to TRBJ1-1; TRBD1 might be the D (6 bases). Looked up from germline, CDR1 is MNHEY and CDR2 is SMNVEV (reference sequence). The ends were cut back, 10 bases at V and 5 bases at J, with 17 bases in the middle. This CDR3 spans 13 amino acids. CDR3 coding DNA: TGTGCCACCAAAACCAGGGGAGGGACTGAAGCTTTCTTT. Residues: CATKTRGGTEAFF.

The chain couples TRBV6-5 to TRBJ1-6; 11 bases agree with TRBD1. The CDR3 covers 15 residues. Trimming cost V 0 bases and J 8 bases; bases outside gene matches: 0. The germline CDR1 and CDR2 sequences are MNHEY and SVGAGI. CDR3 residues: CASSYSGQGDSPLHF. The CDR3 DNA follows: TGTGCCAGCAGTTACTCGGGACAGGGGGATTCACCCCTCCACTTT.

J is TRBJ1-6 and V is TRBV6-5, with D possibly being TRBD1 (5 bases). This CDR3 has 13 residues. Between the trimmed V and J ends, which lost 10 bases and 10 bases, there was a span of 17 bases. Germline V CDR1 and CDR2: MNHEY, SVGAGI. CDR3 nucleotides: TGTGCCATCCAGATTGCGGGGGACTCACCCCTCCACTTT. This gives the protein CAIQIAGDSPLHF.

J is TRBJ2-1 and V is TRBV28; 8 bases are shared with TRBD2. Germline CDR1 MDHEN, CDR2 SYDVKM. This CDR3 spans 14 amino acids. The J segment lost 8 bases and the V segment lost 8 bases, leaving 11 bases of the junction unmatched. The CDR3 sequence is CASSRGTSGDEQFF. CDR3 sequence (DNA): TGTGCCAGCTCCCGTGGGACTAGTGGGGATGAGCAGTTCTTC.

CDR3 sequence reads: CASSTSGQGAVGYTF. CDR3 in DNA: TGTGCCAGCTCAACCTCGGGACAGGGGGCAGTTGGCTACACCTTC. V gene TRBV18 combines with J gene TRBJ1-2; the match to TRBD1 covers 12 bases. The CDR3 is made up of 15 amino acids. Trimming at V came to 5 bases and at J to 7 bases, leaving 8 bases not matched to a gene. Germline loops: CDR1 KGHSH, CDR2 LQKENI.

The chain uses TRBV7-6 and TRBJ1-5, with a weak D call TRBD1 (5 bases). Looked up from germline, CDR1 is SGHVS and CDR2 is FNYEAQ. This CDR3 comprises 14 residues. Trimming shortened V by 1 base and J by 5 bases, and 9 bases separated the two germline ends. The CDR3 DNA reads TGTGCCAGCAGCTTAGGAGCGGGGGATCAGCCCCAGCATTTT. Translating it yields CASSLGAGDQPQHF.

This clone was detected once. The chain recombines TRBV7-3 with TRBJ2-7; 7 bases are a match to TRBD1. The J segment lost 2 bases and the V segment lost 2 bases, leaving 0 bases of the junction unmatched. Germline V CDR1 and CDR2: SGHTA, FQGTGA. CDR3 length: 13 residues. DNA for the CDR3: TGTGCCAGCAGCTTAGACAGGGCCTACGAGCAGTACTTC. Translated, it gives CASSLDRAYEQYF.

The J gene is TRBJ1-1, the V gene TRBV7-3; perhaps TRBD1 as D (5 bases). CDR1 and CDR2 from the germline V gene are SGHTA and FQGTGA. Trimming shortened V by 5 bases and J by 10 bases, and 11 bases separated the two germline ends. The CDR3 contains 11 residues. CDR3 bases: TGTGCCAGCAGCCCCGGGGGGGTAGCTTTCTTT. It is translated as CASSPGGVAFF.

Only one count was recorded for this clone. The J gene is TRBJ1-1, the V gene TRBV9; 7 bases fit TRBD1. V dropped 3 bases and J dropped 8; count of bases not matched to a gene: 10. The length of the CDR3 is 14 residues. From germline, CDR1 is SGDLS and CDR2 YYNGEE. Written as DNA, the CDR3 is TGTGCCAGCAGCGAGTCCCTAGGACAGGTGGAAGCTTTCTTT. Its translation: CASSESLGQVEAFF. The full variable domain, rest sourced from reference TRBV9 and TRBJ1-1, is DSGVTQTPKHLITATGQRVTLRCSPRSGDLSVYWYQQSLDQGLQFLIQYYNGEERAKGNILERFSAQQFPDLHSELNLSSLELGDSALYFCASSESLGQVEAFFGQGTRLTVV.

This chain joins TRBV10-3 and TRBJ1-2; D unresolved. Looked up from germline, CDR1 is ENHRY and CDR2 is SYGVKD. The V end was cut by 0 bases, the J end by 4 bases, with 15 bases between. The CDR3 consists of 16 residues. The CDR3 sequence is CAISESSGLGSYGYTF. DNA of the CDR3: TGTGCCATCAGTGAGTCGAGTGGACTTGGGTCCTATGGCTACACCTTC.

V gene TRBV5-1 combines with J gene TRBJ2-3; 7 bases fit TRBD1. CDR1 is SGHRS, CDR2 YFSETQ, per germline. V shed 6 bases, J shed 2 bases, and the junction held 12 bases outside the gene matches. The CDR3 is 16 amino acids. The CDR3: CASTRGSGGVTDTQYF. The CDR3 DNA follows: TGCGCCAGCACCAGGGGTTCAGGGGGAGTCACAGATACGCAGTATTTT.